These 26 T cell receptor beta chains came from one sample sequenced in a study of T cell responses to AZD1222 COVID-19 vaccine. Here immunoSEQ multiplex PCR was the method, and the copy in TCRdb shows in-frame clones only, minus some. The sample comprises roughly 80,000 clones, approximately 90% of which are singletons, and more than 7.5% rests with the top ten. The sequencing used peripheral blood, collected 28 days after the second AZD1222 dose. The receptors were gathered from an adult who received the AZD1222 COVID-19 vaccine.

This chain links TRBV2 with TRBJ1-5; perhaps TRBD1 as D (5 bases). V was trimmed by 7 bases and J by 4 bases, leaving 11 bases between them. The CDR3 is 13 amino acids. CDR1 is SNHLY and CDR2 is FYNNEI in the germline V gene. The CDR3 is CASKEGMNQPQHF. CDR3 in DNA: TGTGCCAGCAAGGAGGGGATGAATCAGCCCCAGCATTTT.

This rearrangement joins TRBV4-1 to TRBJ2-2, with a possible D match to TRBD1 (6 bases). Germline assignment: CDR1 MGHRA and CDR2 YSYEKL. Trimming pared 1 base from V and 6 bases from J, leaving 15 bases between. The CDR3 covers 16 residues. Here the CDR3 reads CASSQVLQGRAGELFF. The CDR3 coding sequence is TGCGCCAGCAGCCAAGTCTTACAGGGTCGCGCCGGGGAGCTGTTTTTT.

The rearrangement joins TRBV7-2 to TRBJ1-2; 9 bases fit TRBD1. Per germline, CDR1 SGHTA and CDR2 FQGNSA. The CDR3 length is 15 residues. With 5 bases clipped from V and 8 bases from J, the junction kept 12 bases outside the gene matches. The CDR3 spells CASSQSSLTGGGYTF. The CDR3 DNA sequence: TGTGCCAGCAGCCAGAGCTCCTTGACAGGGGGAGGCTACACCTTC.

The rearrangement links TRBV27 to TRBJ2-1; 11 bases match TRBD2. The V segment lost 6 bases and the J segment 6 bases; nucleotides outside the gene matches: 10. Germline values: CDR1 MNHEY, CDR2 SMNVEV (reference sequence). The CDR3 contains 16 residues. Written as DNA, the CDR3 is TGTGCCAGCAGCCGTACGGGACTAGCGGACTCCAATGAGCAGTTCTTC. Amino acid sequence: CASSRTGLADSNEQFF.

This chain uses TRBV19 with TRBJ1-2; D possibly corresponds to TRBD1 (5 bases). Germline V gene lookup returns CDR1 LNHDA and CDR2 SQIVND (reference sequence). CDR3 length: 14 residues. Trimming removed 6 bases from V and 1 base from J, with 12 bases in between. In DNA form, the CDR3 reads TGTGCCAGTAGCCTACAAGGGGTTAACTATGGCTACACCTTC. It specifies CASSLQGVNYGYTF.

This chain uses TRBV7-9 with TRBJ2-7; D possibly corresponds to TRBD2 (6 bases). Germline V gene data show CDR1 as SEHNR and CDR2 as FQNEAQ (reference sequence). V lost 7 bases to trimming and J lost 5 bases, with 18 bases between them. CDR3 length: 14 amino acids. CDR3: CASTLGGSYDEQYF. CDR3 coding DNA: TGTGCCAGCACCTTGGGGGGAAGTTATGACGAGCAGTACTTC. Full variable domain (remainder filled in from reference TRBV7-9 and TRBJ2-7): DTGVSQNPRHKITKRGQNVTFRCDPISEHNRLYWYRQTLGQGPEFLTYFQNEAQLEKSRLLSDRFSAERPKGSFSTLEIQRTEQGDSAMYLCASTLGGSYDEQYFGPGTRLTVT.

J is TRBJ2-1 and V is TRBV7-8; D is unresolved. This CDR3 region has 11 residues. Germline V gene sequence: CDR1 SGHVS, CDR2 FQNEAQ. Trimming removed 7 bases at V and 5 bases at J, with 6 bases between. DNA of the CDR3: TGTGCCAGCATTGGGAACAATGAGCAGTTCTTC. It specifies CASIGNNEQFF.

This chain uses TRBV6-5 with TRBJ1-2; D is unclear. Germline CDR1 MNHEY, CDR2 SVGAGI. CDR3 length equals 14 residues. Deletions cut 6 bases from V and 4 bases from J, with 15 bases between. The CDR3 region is CASRDIRVPYGYTF. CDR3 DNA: TGTGCCAGCAGAGATATCCGGGTCCCCTATGGCTACACCTTC.

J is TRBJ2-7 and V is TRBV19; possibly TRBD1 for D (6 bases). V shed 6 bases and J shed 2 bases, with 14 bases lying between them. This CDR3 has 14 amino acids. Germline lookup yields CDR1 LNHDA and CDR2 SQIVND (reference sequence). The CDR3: CASRSGQGPYEQYF. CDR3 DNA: TGTGCCAGTAGGTCGGGACAAGGGCCCTACGAGCAGTACTTC.

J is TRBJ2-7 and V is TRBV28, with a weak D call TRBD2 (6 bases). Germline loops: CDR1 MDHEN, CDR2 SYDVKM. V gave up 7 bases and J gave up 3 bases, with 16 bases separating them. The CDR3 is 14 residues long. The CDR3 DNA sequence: TGTGCCAGCACCTCCCCGGGACTCCTCTACGAGCAGTACTTC. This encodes CASTSPGLLYEQYF.

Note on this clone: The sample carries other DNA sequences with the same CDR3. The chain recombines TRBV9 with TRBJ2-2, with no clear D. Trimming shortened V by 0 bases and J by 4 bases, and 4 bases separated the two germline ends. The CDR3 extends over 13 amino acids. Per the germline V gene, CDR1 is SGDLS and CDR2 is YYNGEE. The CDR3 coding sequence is TGTGCCAGCAGCGTAGGTTCCACCGGGGAGCTGTTTTTT. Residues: CASSVGSTGELFF.

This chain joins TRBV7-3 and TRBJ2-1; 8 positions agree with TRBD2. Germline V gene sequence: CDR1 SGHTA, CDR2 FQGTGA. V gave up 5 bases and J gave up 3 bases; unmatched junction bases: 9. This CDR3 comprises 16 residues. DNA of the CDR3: TGTGCCAGCAGCCAAAGCGGGAGCACCTACTACAATGAGCAGTTCTTC. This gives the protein CASSQSGSTYYNEQFF. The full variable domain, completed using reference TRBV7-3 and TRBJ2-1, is GAGVSQTPSNKVTEKGKYVELRCDPISGHTALYWYRQSLGQGPEFLIYFQGTGAADDSGLPNDRFFAVRPEGSVSTLKIQRTERGDSAVYLCASSQSGSTYYNEQFFGPGTRLTVL.

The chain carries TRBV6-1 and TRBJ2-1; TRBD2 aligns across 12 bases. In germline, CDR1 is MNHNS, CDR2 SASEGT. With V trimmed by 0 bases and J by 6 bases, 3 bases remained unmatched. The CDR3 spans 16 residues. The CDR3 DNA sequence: TGTGCCAGCAGTGAAGCGTCACTAGCGGGAGGCAATGAGCAGTTCTTC. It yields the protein CASSEASLAGGNEQFF.

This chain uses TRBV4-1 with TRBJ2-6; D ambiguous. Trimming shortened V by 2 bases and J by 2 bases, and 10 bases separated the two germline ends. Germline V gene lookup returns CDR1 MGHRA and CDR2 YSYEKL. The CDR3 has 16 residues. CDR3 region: CASSQIRETGANVLTF. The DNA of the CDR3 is TGCGCCAGCAGCCAAATCCGAGAGACTGGGGCCAACGTCCTGACTTTC.

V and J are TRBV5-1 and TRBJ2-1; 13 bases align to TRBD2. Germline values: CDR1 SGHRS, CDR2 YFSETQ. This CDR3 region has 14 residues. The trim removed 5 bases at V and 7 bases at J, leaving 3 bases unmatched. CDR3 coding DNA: TGCGCCAGCAGTGAACTAGCGGGGGGGAATGAGCAGTTCTTC. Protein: CASSELAGGNEQFF.

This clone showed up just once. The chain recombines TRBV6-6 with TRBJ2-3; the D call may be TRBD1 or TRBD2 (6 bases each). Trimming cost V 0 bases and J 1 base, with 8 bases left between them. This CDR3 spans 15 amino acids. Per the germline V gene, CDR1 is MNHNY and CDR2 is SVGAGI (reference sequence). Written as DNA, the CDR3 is TGTGCCAGCAGTTACTCGGAGGGGGGCACAGATACGCAGTATTTT. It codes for CASSYSEGGTDTQYF.

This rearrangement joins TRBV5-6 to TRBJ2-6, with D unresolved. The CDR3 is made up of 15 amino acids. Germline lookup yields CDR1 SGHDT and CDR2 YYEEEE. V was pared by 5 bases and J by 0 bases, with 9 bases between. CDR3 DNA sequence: TGTGCCAGCAGTCTACTGATCTCTGGGGCCAACGTCCTGACTTTC. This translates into CASSLLISGANVLTF.

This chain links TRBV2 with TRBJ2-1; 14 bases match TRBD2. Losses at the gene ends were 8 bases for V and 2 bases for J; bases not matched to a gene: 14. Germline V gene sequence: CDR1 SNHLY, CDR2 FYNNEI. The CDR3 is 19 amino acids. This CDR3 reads CASPLAGTSGSLAYNEQFF. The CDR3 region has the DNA TGTGCCAGCCCCTTGGCCGGGACTAGCGGGAGTCTGGCCTACAATGAGCAGTTCTTC. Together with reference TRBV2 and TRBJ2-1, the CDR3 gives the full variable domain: EPEVTQTPSHQVTQMGQEVILRCVPISNHLYFYWYRQILGQKVEFLVSFYNNEISEKSEIFDDQFSVERPDGSNFTLKIRSTKLEDSAMYFCASPLAGTSGSLAYNEQFFGPGTRLTVL.

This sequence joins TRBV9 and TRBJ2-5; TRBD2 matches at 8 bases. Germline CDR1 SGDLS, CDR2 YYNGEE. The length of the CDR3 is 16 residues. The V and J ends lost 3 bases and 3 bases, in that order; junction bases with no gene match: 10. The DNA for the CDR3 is TGTGCCAGCAGCGGACCCCGATTAGCGGGAAAAGAGACCCAGTACTTC. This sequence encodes CASSGPRLAGKETQYF. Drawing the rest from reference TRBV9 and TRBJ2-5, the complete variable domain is DSGVTQTPKHLITATGQRVTLRCSPRSGDLSVYWYQQSLDQGLQFLIQYYNGEERAKGNILERFSAQQFPDLHSELNLSSLELGDSALYFCASSGPRLAGKETQYFGPGTRLLVL.

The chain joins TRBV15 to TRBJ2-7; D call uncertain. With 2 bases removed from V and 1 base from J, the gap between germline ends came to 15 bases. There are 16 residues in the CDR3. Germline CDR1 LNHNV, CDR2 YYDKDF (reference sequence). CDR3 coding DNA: TGTGCCACCAGCAGAAACCCCGGAGTGGGTTCCTACGAGCAGTACTTC. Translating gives CATSRNPGVGSYEQYF.

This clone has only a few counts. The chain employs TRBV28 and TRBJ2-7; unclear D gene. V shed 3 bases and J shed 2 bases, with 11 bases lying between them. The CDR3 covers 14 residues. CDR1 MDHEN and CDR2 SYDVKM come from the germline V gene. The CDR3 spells CASSLPQTAYEQYF. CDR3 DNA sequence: TGTGCCAGCAGTTTGCCCCAGACTGCCTACGAGCAGTACTTC. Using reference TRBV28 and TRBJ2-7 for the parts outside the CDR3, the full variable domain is DVKVTQSSRYLVKRTGEKVFLECVQDMDHENMFWYRQDPGLGLRLIYFSYDVKMKEKGDIPEGYSVSREKKERFSLILESASTNQTSMYLCASSLPQTAYEQYFGPGTRLTVT.

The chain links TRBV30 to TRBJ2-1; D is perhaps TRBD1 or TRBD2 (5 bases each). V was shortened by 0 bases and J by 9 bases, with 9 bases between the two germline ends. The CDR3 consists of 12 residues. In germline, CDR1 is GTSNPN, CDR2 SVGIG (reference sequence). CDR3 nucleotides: TGTGCCTGGAGTGTACGAGGGGTTGAGCAGTTCTTC. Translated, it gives CAWSVRGVEQFF. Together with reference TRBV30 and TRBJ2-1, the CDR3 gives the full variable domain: SQTIHQWPATLVQPVGSPLSLECTVEGTSNPNLYWYRQAAGRGLQLLFYSVGIGQISSEVPQNLSASRPQDRQFILSSKKLLLSDSGFYLCAWSVRGVEQFFGPGTRLTVL.

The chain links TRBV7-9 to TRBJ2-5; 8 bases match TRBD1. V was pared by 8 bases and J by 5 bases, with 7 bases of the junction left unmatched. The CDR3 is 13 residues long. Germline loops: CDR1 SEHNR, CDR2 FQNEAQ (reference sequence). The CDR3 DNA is TGTGCCAGCTCACTAACAGGGGGGGAGACCCAGTACTTC. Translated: CASSLTGGETQYF.

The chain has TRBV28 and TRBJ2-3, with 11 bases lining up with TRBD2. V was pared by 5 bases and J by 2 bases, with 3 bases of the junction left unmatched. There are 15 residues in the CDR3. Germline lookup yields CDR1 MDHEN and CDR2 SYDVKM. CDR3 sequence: CASSPLAGVTDTQYF. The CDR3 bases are TGTGCCAGCAGTCCACTAGCGGGAGTCACAGATACGCAGTATTTT.

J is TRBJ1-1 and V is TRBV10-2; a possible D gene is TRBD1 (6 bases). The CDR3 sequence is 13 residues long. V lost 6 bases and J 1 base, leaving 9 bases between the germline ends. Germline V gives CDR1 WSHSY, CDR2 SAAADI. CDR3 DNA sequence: TGCGCCAGCAGGTTGGACAGGAACACTGAAGCTTTCTTT. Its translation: CASRLDRNTEAFF.

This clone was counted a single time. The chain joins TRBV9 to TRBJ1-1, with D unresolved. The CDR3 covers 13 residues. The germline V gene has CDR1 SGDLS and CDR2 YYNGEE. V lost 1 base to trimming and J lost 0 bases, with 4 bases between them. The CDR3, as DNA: TGTGCCAGCAGCGTACAGATGAACACTGAAGCTTTCTTT. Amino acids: CASSVQMNTEAFF.